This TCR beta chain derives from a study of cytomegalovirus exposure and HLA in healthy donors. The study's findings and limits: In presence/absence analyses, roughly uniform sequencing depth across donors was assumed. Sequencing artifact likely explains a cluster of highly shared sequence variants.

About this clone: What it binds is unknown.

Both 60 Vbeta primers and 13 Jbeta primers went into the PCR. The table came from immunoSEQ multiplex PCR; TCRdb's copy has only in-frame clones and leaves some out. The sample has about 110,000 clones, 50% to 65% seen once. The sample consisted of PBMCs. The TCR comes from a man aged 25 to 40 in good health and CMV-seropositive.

DNA of the CDR3: TGTGCCAGCAGCCCTAGATCGTGGGGGGACGAGCAGTACTTC. Protein: CASSPRSWGDEQYF. This sequence joins TRBV14 and TRBJ2-7, with D perhaps TRBD2 (6 bases). Trimming pared 4 bases from V and 5 bases from J, leaving 15 bases between. CDR1 and CDR2 from the germline V gene are SGHDN and FVKESK. This CDR3 has 14 residues.